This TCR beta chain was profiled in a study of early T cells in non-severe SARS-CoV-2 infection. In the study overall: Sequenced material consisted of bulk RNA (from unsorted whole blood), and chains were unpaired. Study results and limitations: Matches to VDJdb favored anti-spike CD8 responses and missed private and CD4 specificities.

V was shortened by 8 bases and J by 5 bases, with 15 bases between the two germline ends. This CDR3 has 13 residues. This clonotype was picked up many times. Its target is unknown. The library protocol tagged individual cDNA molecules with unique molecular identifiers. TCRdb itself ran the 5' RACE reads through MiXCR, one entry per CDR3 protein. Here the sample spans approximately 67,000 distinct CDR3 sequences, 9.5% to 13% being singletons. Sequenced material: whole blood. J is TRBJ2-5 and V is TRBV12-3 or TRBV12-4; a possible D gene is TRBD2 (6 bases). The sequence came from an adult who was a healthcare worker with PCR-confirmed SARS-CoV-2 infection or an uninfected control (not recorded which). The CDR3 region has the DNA TGTGCCAGCCGCGAGGCGGGGTCTGAGACCCAGTACTTC. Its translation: CASREAGSETQYF.